This is a list of T cell receptor beta chains from one sample in a study of T cells after yellow fever vaccination. TCRdb re-called the 5' RACE reads through MiXCR, storing one row per CDR3 protein. The sample has 200,000 to 300,000 distinct CDR3 sequences, 13% seen once. The source material was CD4+ T cells sorted from PBMCs, sampled 45 days after the yellow fever booster vaccination. The receptor set was obtained from a man younger than 45 who received the YFV17D yellow fever vaccine. CDR3s include the opening cysteine and the closing phenylalanine or tryptophan. A D gene is named only where the DNA matches it firmly. Only some rows state a clone size, as once, few, many or a class for expanded clones.

j_gene: TRBJ2-1
abundance: few
v_gene: TRBV4-2
d_gene: TRBD2
CDR3nt: TGTGCCAGCAGCCAAGTAGCGGGAGGGCACAATGAGCAGTTCTTC
CDR3aa: CASSQVAGGHNEQFF

j_gene: TRBJ2-7
abundance: many
v_gene: TRBV9
d_gene: .
CDR3nt: TGTGCCAGCAGCCCCCGACTCAACTCCTACGAGCAGTACTTC
CDR3aa: CASSPRLNSYEQYF

j_gene: TRBJ2-2
abundance: many
v_gene: TRBV6-2/TRBV6-3
d_gene: TRBD2
CDR3nt: TGTGCCAGCAGTCCCCGATCGACTAGCGGGGTCACCGGGGAGCTGTTTTTT
CDR3aa: CASSPRSTSGVTGELFF

j_gene: TRBJ2-2
abundance: .
v_gene: TRBV7-8
d_gene: .
CDR3nt: TGTGCCAGCAGCCCCACAGGGACCGGGGAGCTGTTTTTT
CDR3aa: CASSPTGTGELFF

j_gene: TRBJ1-5
abundance: few
v_gene: TRBV27
d_gene: .
CDR3nt: TGTGCCAGCAGTTTTCGAGGTAATGGACCCCAGCATTTT
CDR3aa: CASSFRGNGPQHF

j_gene: TRBJ2-3
abundance: .
v_gene: TRBV7-2
d_gene: .
CDR3nt: TGTGCCGGCAGCTTACAAGGGGCCGGGACAGATACGCAGTATTTT
CDR3aa: CAGSLQGAGTDTQYF

j_gene: TRBJ2-5
abundance: few
v_gene: TRBV7-7
d_gene: .
CDR3nt: TGTGCCAGCAGCTTAAGAAGGCCCGGTGGGAAAGAGACCCAGTACTTC
CDR3aa: CASSLRRPGGKETQYF

j_gene: TRBJ2-3
abundance: few
v_gene: TRBV7-9
d_gene: .
CDR3nt: TGTGCCAGCAGCTTATATGGACATGGAGATACGCAGTATTTT
CDR3aa: CASSLYGHGDTQYF

j_gene: TRBJ2-7
abundance: .
v_gene: TRBV28
d_gene: TRBD2
CDR3nt: TGTGCCAGCAGTTTGCAGACTAGCGGTAATTACGAGCAGTACTTC
CDR3aa: CASSLQTSGNYEQYF

j_gene: TRBJ2-3
abundance: .
v_gene: TRBV5-1
d_gene: TRBD2
CDR3nt: TGCGCCAGCAGCTTAGGGACTAGCAGCGATACGCAGTATTTT
CDR3aa: CASSLGTSSDTQYF

j_gene: TRBJ2-5
abundance: few
v_gene: TRBV5-1
d_gene: .
CDR3nt: TGCGCCAGCAGCTTGGAAGGGACCGCGGAATTTCGGACCCAGTACTTC
CDR3aa: CASSLEGTAEFRTQYF

j_gene: TRBJ2-1
abundance: once
v_gene: TRBV4-2
d_gene: .
CDR3nt: TGTGCCAGCAGCCAAGACCTCGAAAAAGCGAGGCGGAGGGGGAACAATGAGCAGTTCTTC
CDR3aa: CASSQDLEKARRRGNNEQFF

j_gene: TRBJ2-1
abundance: few
v_gene: TRBV29-1
d_gene: TRBD2
CDR3nt: TGCAGCGTTGAGAGGAGACTAGCGGGAGTCGGTGAGCAGTTCTTC
CDR3aa: CSVERRLAGVGEQFF

j_gene: TRBJ1-4
abundance: .
v_gene: TRBV18
d_gene: .
CDR3nt: TGTGCCAGCTCACCACCAGGGAGTGAAAAACTGTTTTTT
CDR3aa: CASSPPGSEKLFF

j_gene: TRBJ2-3
abundance: few
v_gene: TRBV20-1
d_gene: TRBD2
CDR3nt: TGCAGTGCTAAGATAGCGGGAGGGATGACAGATACGCAGTATTTT
CDR3aa: CSAKIAGGMTDTQYF

j_gene: TRBJ2-7
abundance: few
v_gene: TRBV7-2
d_gene: TRBD2
CDR3nt: TGTGCCAGCAGCTTAGTGACGACTAGCGGGAACTACGAGCAGTACTTC
CDR3aa: CASSLVTTSGNYEQYF

j_gene: TRBJ2-7
abundance: many
v_gene: TRBV6-5
d_gene: .
CDR3nt: TGTGCCAGCAGTTACATAGTGGGTACAAACTCCTACGAGCAGTACTTC
CDR3aa: CASSYIVGTNSYEQYF

j_gene: TRBJ2-1
abundance: .
v_gene: TRBV23-1
d_gene: TRBD1
CDR3nt: TGCGCCAGCAGTCAATCCGGGGACAGCCCTTTAGGGCAGTTCTTC
CDR3aa: CASSQSGDSPLGQFF

j_gene: TRBJ1-4
abundance: .
v_gene: TRBV27
d_gene: .
CDR3nt: TGTGCCAGCAGTGTAGTGAGGGCGCAGAGGAAGACCGAAAAACTGTTTTTT
CDR3aa: CASSVVRAQRKTEKLFF

j_gene: TRBJ2-3
abundance: .
v_gene: TRBV6-1
d_gene: TRBD2
CDR3nt: TGTGCCAGCATGAATAGCGGGAGGTCAGATACGCAGTATTTT
CDR3aa: CASMNSGRSDTQYF

j_gene: TRBJ1-1
abundance: few
v_gene: TRBV15
d_gene: TRBD1
CDR3nt: TGTGCCACCAGCGTACGTCCGGGACAGGGGGCGCGGGCTTTCTTT
CDR3aa: CATSVRPGQGARAFF

j_gene: TRBJ2-3
abundance: few
v_gene: TRBV7-2
d_gene: .
CDR3nt: TGTGCCAGCAGCTTAGGGCCTCCCCGGAGGGCAGATACGCAGTATTTT
CDR3aa: CASSLGPPRRADTQYF

j_gene: TRBJ1-3
abundance: .
v_gene: TRBV27
d_gene: .
CDR3nt: TGTGCCACACCCCCTGGGGGCTCTGGAAACACCATATATTTT
CDR3aa: CATPPGGSGNTIYF

j_gene: TRBJ2-1
abundance: .
v_gene: TRBV7-2
d_gene: TRBD2
CDR3nt: TGTGCCAGCAGCTTAGCCGGACTAGCGGGAAGTGGTGAGCAGTTCTTC
CDR3aa: CASSLAGLAGSGEQFF

j_gene: TRBJ2-1
abundance: few
v_gene: TRBV3-1
d_gene: TRBD1
CDR3nt: TGTGCCAGCGGACAGGGCTACAATGAGCAGTTCTTC
CDR3aa: CASGQGYNEQFF

j_gene: TRBJ1-2
abundance: few
v_gene: TRBV7-2
d_gene: .
CDR3nt: TGTGCCAGCAGCCCAGACAGGAGATGGGGCTACACCTTC
CDR3aa: CASSPDRRWGYTF

j_gene: TRBJ2-1
abundance: few
v_gene: TRBV5-4
d_gene: .
CDR3nt: TGTGCCAGCGAACCCCCTCGGAGCTCCTACAATGAGCAGTTCTTC
CDR3aa: CASEPPRSSYNEQFF

j_gene: TRBJ2-5
abundance: .
v_gene: TRBV4-3
d_gene: .
CDR3nt: TGCGCCAGCAGCCAAGAAAATGCCCAGGGGAAAGAGACCCAGTACTTC
CDR3aa: CASSQENAQGKETQYF

j_gene: TRBJ1-1
abundance: .
v_gene: TRBV29-1
d_gene: .
CDR3nt: TGCAGCGTTGAAGCGAGGCGGAACACTGAAGCTTTCTTT
CDR3aa: CSVEARRNTEAFF

j_gene: TRBJ2-1
abundance: .
v_gene: TRBV7-2
d_gene: .
CDR3nt: TGTGCCAGCAGCTTAAATACTCTAGCACGGAATGAGCAGTTCTTC
CDR3aa: CASSLNTLARNEQFF

j_gene: TRBJ1-6
abundance: .
v_gene: TRBV20-1
d_gene: TRBD1
CDR3nt: TGCAGTGCCTCCAGGGGGACGAATTCACCCCTCCACTTT
CDR3aa: CSASRGTNSPLHF

j_gene: TRBJ2-5
abundance: .
v_gene: TRBV18
d_gene: .
CDR3nt: TGTGCCAGCTCACCAGGGTCACAAGAGACCCAGTACTTC
CDR3aa: CASSPGSQETQYF

j_gene: TRBJ2-7
abundance: .
v_gene: TRBV20-1
d_gene: .
CDR3nt: TGCAGTGCTCAGCGTCTAGATGGTTGGTCCTACGAGCAGTACTTC
CDR3aa: CSAQRLDGWSYEQYF

j_gene: TRBJ1-4
abundance: many
v_gene: TRBV7-2
d_gene: TRBD1
CDR3nt: TGTGCCAGCAGCTTAGGGACAGGATTTCCTGAAAAACTGTTTTTT
CDR3aa: CASSLGTGFPEKLFF

j_gene: TRBJ2-1
abundance: .
v_gene: TRBV10-3
d_gene: TRBD2
CDR3nt: TGTGCCATCGGGCTAGCGGCAGGGACCGCCTACAATGAGCAGTTCTTC
CDR3aa: CAIGLAAGTAYNEQFF

j_gene: TRBJ2-7
abundance: .
v_gene: TRBV12-3/TRBV12-4
d_gene: TRBD2
CDR3nt: TGTGCCAGCCGAACTAGCGGGGGATACGAGCAGTACTTC
CDR3aa: CASRTSGGYEQYF

j_gene: TRBJ2-1
abundance: .
v_gene: TRBV20-1
d_gene: .
CDR3nt: TGCAGTGCTGGAGCCCACTCTAGTGAGCAGTTCTTC
CDR3aa: CSAGAHSSEQFF

j_gene: TRBJ2-5
abundance: .
v_gene: TRBV11-3
d_gene: .
CDR3nt: TGTGCCAGCAGCTCGCAGGGGTCGGAGACCCAGTACTTC
CDR3aa: CASSSQGSETQYF

j_gene: TRBJ2-7
abundance: .
v_gene: TRBV7-2
d_gene: TRBD2
CDR3nt: TGTGCCAGCAGCTTAGTAGCGGGAGAGAGCTACGAGCAGTACTTC
CDR3aa: CASSLVAGESYEQYF

j_gene: TRBJ2-2
abundance: few
v_gene: TRBV5-6
d_gene: .
CDR3nt: TGTGCCAGCAGCTTGGGGCTTCCGAACACCGGGGAGCTGTTTTTT
CDR3aa: CASSLGLPNTGELFF

j_gene: TRBJ2-2
abundance: few
v_gene: TRBV6-6
d_gene: .
CDR3nt: TGTGCCAGCAGTTATCGGGCCGGGGAGCTGTTTTTT
CDR3aa: CASSYRAGELFF

j_gene: TRBJ1-1
abundance: few
v_gene: TRBV7-3
d_gene: .
CDR3nt: TGTGCCAGCAGCTTTAAGGGGGGGACTGAAGCTTTCTTT
CDR3aa: CASSFKGGTEAFF

j_gene: TRBJ2-2
abundance: .
v_gene: TRBV2
d_gene: TRBD2
CDR3nt: TGTGCCAGCAGTGGGACTAGCGGGAGAAACACCGGGGAGCTGTTTTTT
CDR3aa: CASSGTSGRNTGELFF

j_gene: TRBJ2-5
abundance: .
v_gene: TRBV5-1
d_gene: .
CDR3nt: TGCGCCAGCAGCTTGGAGGGGGAAGAGACCCAGTACTTC
CDR3aa: CASSLEGEETQYF